This passage covers 17 T cell receptor beta chains from one sample sequenced in a study of blood T cell repertoires in COVID-19. The method was immunoSEQ multiplex PCR; TCRdb's version includes in-frame clones alone and lacks a portion of them. The data hold tens of thousands of clones, with roughly 83% observed a single time. Sequenced sample: peripheral blood. The origin of the receptors is a human donor in a cohort sampled during active COVID-19.

The rearrangement links TRBV19 to TRBJ2-1; 8 bases align to TRBD2. The V gene end was trimmed by 4 bases and the J gene end by 5 bases; junction bases not matched to a gene: 7. Germline V gene sequence: CDR1 LNHDA, CDR2 SQIVND (reference sequence). This CDR3 spans 15 amino acids. CDR3 in amino acids: CASSTTGTRNNEQFF. In DNA form, the CDR3 reads TGTGCCAGTAGTACCACCGGGACTAGAAACAATGAGCAGTTCTTC.

J is TRBJ1-1 and V is TRBV7-2; 11 positions agree with TRBD1. Germline CDR1 is SGHTA and CDR2 is FQGNSA. Trimming removed 0 bases from V and 0 bases from J; junction bases left unmatched: 6. The CDR3 is made up of 18 amino acids. CDR3 DNA: TGTGCCAGCAGCTTAGCGGGGACAGGGGGGACCTTGAACACTGAAGCTTTCTTT. It is translated as CASSLAGTGGTLNTEAFF.

This sequence joins TRBV2 and TRBJ2-6, with a tentative D call TRBD1 (6 bases). The CDR3 loop spans 18 amino acids. V was cut by 6 bases and J by 0 bases, with 18 bases left in between. Looked up from germline, CDR1 is SNHLY and CDR2 is FYNNEI. CDR3 sequence: CASSRQEYSSSGANVLTF. The CDR3 region has the DNA TGTGCCAGCAGCAGACAGGAATATTCAAGCTCTGGGGCCAACGTCCTGACTTTC.

A few counts support this clone. The rearrangement uses TRBV5-1 and TRBJ2-7; 7 bases are shared with TRBD2. This CDR3 has 15 residues. The germline CDR1 and CDR2 sequences are SGHRS and YFSETQ. J was trimmed by 0 bases and V by 2 bases; bases with no gene match: 5. The DNA for the CDR3 is TGCGCCAGCAGCTTCGGGGGGACCCGCTCCTACGAGCAGTACTTC. Its protein product is CASSFGGTRSYEQYF.

This clone was counted a single time. The chain joins TRBV2 to TRBJ2-7, with D possibly being TRBD2 (6 bases). V was shortened by 8 bases and J by 2 bases, with 16 bases between the two germline ends. Germline V gene sequence: CDR1 SNHLY, CDR2 FYNNEI. The CDR3 is 14 residues long. Here the CDR3 DNA reads TGTGCCAGCTCTAGGGACTCTACCCCCTACGAGCAGTACTTC. Its protein product is CASSRDSTPYEQYF.

The table lists this clone with many counts. The V call is TRBV6-5, the J call TRBJ2-7, with 8 bases that match TRBD2. The CDR3 runs 13 residues. The germline CDR1 and CDR2 sequences are MNHEY and SVGAGI. V lost 10 bases, J lost 3 bases, and 8 bases stayed unmatched. As DNA, the CDR3 is TGTGCCACCGTCGGGACTAGTCTCTACGAGCAGTACTTC. Translating gives CATVGTSLYEQYF.

The V gene is TRBV19, the J gene TRBJ1-6, with 8 bases lining up with TRBD1. This CDR3 comprises 18 residues. The ends lost 4 bases at V and 7 bases at J; junction bases unmatched: 15. CDR1 LNHDA and CDR2 SQIVND come from the germline V gene (reference sequence). The CDR3: CASSTHSGQGPLNSPLHF. The CDR3 DNA sequence: TGTGCCAGTAGTACACACTCTGGACAGGGACCTTTAAATTCACCCCTCCACTTT.

This chain links TRBV7-9 with TRBJ1-1, with D hard to call. The CDR3 runs to 12 residues. Trimming left V 11 bases short and J 4 bases short, with 14 bases between. The germline CDR1 and CDR2 sequences are SEHNR and FQNEAQ (reference sequence). The CDR3 nucleotides read TGTGCCTCCCGCGGTCGAGGCACTGAAGCTTTCTTT. Its translation is CASRGRGTEAFF.

The V call is TRBV3-1 (or the pseudogene TRBV3-2), the J call TRBJ1-3, with D hard to call. The V gene's germline CDR1 is LGHDT and CDR2 YNNKEL (reference sequence). With 5 bases removed from V and 4 bases from J, the gap between germline ends came to 12 bases. There are 14 residues in the CDR3. The CDR3 coding sequence is TGTGCCAGCAGCACGGGAGTGGGCGGAAACACCATATATTTT. It is translated as CASSTGVGGNTIYF.

The chain has TRBV7-2 and TRBJ1-2, with a possible D match to TRBD1 (6 bases). Trimming shortened V by 5 bases and J by 2 bases, and 15 bases separated the two germline ends. CDR3 length equals 15 residues. The V gene's germline CDR1 is SGHTA and CDR2 FQGNSA. CDR3 in DNA: TGTGCCAGCAGCCCCGAAGGGACACCGAACTATGGCTACACCTTC. It specifies CASSPEGTPNYGYTF.

The chain recombines TRBV6-1 with TRBJ2-7; 11 nucleotides align to TRBD1. V lost 0 bases and J lost 3; bases outside the gene matches: 1. Germline assignment: CDR1 MNHNS and CDR2 SASEGT. There are 15 residues in the CDR3. CDR3 DNA sequence: TGTGCCAGCAGTGAAGCCGGGACAGGGGGCTACGAGCAGTACTTC. It is translated as CASSEAGTGGYEQYF.

The genes are TRBV28 and TRBJ1-5, with TRBD1 identical over 12 bases. J was trimmed by 6 bases and V by 7 bases; bases with no gene match: 13. Germline V gives CDR1 MDHEN, CDR2 SYDVKM. The CDR3 is 17 amino acids. The CDR3 bases are TGTGCCAGCACCTACCTGGGACAGGGGGCTCAGAGTCAGCCCCAGCATTTT. Its translation: CASTYLGQGAQSQPQHF.

On this clone itself: The same CDR3 arises from other DNA sequences in this sample as well. The chain carries TRBV29-1 and TRBJ2-7; TRBD1 matches 10 bases. Unmatched junction bases numbered 3, after V lost 7 bases and J lost 3 bases. CDR1 and CDR2 (germline): SQVTM, ANQGSEA. This CDR3 has 12 residues. CDR3 nucleotides: TGCAGCGCTAGGACAGGGGGCTACGAGCAGTACTTC. As protein: CSARTGGYEQYF.

The rearrangement joins TRBV19 to TRBJ2-7; 10 bases match TRBD1. Per the germline V gene, CDR1 is LNHDA and CDR2 is SQIVND (reference sequence). The CDR3 totals 15 residues. V lost 5 bases, J lost 5 bases, and 9 bases stayed unmatched. The CDR3 DNA is TGTGCCAGTAGTCCCCGGGACAGGGGTTCCCACGAGCAGTACTTC. As protein: CASSPRDRGSHEQYF.

The chain uses TRBV5-4 and TRBJ1-2; maybe TRBD1 (6 bases). The V gene lost 4 bases and the J gene lost 10 bases, with 20 bases spanning the gap. The CDR3 is 14 residues long. Germline V gives CDR1 SGHNT, CDR2 YYREEE (reference sequence). The CDR3 loop is CASSPEIGQTFYTF. As DNA, the CDR3 is TGTGCCAGCAGCCCGGAGATAGGACAGACTTTCTACACCTTC.

The chain uses TRBV19 and TRBJ2-1; TRBD1 matches at 8 bases. CDR3 size: 16 residues. Germline assignment: CDR1 LNHDA and CDR2 SQIVND (reference sequence). The junction had 7 bases not matched to a gene; V was cut back by 5 bases and J by 1 base. CDR3: CASSPQGAGSYNEQFF. DNA of the CDR3: TGTGCCAGTAGTCCCCAGGGGGCTGGGTCCTACAATGAGCAGTTCTTC.

This sequence joins TRBV2 and TRBJ2-7; 10 positions agree with TRBD1. Unmatched junction bases numbered 3, after V lost 4 bases and J lost 6 bases. From germline, CDR1 is SNHLY and CDR2 FYNNEI. The length of the CDR3 is 13 residues. CDR3 DNA: TGTGCCAGCAGTGGGACAGGGGGTATCGAGCAGTACTTC. Its translation: CASSGTGGIEQYF.